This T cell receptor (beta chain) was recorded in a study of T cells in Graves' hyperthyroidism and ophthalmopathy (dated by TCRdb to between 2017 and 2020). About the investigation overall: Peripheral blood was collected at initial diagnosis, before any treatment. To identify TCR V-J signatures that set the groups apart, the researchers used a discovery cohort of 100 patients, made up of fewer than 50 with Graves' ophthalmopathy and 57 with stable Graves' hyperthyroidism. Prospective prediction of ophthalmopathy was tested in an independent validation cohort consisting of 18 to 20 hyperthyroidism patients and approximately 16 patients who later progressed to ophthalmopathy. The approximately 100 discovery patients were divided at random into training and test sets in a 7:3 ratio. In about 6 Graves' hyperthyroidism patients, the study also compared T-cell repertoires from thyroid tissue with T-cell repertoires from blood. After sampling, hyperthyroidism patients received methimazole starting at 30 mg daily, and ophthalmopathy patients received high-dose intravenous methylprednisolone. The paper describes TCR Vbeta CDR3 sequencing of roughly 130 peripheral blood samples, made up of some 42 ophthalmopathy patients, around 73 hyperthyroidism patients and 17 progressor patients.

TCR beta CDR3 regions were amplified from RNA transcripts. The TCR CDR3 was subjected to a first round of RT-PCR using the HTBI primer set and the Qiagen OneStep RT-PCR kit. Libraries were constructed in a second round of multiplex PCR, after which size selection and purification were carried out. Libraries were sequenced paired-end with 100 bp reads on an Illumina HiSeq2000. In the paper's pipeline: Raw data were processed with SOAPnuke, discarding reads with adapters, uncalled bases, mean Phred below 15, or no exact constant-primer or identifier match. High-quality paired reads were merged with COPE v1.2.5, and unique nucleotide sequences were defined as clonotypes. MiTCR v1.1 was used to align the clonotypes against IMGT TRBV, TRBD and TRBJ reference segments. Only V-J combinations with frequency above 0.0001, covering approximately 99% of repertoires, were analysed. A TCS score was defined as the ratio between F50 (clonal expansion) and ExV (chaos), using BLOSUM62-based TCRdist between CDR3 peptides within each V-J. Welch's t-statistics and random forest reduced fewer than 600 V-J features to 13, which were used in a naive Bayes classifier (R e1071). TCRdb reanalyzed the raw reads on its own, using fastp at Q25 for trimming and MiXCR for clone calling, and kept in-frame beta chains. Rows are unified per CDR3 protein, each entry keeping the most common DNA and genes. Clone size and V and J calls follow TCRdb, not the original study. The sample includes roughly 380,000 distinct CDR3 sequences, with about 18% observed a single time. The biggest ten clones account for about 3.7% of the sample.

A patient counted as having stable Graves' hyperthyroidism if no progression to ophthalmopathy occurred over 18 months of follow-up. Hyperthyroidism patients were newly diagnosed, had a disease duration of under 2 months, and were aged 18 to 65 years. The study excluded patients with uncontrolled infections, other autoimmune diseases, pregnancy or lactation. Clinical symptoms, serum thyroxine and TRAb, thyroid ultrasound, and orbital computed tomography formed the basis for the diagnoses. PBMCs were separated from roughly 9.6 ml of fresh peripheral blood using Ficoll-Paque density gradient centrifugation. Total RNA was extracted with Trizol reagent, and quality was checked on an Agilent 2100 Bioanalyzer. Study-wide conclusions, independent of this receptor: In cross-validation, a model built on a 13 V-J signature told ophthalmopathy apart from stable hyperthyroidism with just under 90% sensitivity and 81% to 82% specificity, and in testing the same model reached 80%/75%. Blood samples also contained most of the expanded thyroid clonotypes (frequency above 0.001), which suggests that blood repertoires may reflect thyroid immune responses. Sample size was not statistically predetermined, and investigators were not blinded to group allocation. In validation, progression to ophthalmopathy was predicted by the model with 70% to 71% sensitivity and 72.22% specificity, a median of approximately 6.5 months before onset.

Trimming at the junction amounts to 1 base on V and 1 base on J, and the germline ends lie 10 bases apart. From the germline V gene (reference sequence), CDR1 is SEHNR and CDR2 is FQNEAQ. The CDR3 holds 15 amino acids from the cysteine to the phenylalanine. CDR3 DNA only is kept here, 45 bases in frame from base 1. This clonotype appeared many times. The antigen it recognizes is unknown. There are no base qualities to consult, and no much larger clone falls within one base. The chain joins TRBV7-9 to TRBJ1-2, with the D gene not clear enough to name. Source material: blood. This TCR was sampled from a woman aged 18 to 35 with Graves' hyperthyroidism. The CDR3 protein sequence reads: CASSLVREDNYGYTF. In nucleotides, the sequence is TGTGCCAGCAGCTTAGTACGAGAGGATAACTATGGCTACACCTTC.